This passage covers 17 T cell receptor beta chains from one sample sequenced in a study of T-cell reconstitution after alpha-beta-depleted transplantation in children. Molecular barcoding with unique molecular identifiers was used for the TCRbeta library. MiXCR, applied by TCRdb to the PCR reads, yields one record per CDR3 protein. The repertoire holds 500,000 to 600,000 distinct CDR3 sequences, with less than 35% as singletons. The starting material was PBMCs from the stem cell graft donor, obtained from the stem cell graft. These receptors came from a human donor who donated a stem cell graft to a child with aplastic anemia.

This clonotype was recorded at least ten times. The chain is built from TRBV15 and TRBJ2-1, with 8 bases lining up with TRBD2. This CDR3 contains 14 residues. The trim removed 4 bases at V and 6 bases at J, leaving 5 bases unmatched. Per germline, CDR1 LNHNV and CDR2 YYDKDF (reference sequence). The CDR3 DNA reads TGTGCCACCAGCAAGACTAGCGAGACCAATGAGCAGTTCTTC. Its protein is CATSKTSETNEQFF.

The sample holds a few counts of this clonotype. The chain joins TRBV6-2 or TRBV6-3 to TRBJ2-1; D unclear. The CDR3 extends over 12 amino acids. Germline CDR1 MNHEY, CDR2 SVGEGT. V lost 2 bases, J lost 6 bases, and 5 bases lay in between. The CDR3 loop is CASSYDTNEQFF. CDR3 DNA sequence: TGTGCCAGCAGTTACGACACCAATGAGCAGTTCTTC.

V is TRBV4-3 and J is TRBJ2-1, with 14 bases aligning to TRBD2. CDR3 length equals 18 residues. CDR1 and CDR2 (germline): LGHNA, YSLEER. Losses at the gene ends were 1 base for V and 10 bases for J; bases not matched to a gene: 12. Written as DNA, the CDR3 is TGCGCCAGCAGCCAAGGGAGTACCGGGACTAGCGGGAGTAGGGAGCAGTTCTTC. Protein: CASSQGSTGTSGSREQFF.

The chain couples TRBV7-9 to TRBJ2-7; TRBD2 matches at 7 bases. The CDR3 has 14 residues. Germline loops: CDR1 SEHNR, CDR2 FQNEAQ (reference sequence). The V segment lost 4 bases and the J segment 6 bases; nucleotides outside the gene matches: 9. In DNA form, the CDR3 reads TGTGCCAGCAGCTCCTTGGGGGGGGGTGCCGAGCAGTACTTC. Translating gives CASSSLGGGAEQYF.

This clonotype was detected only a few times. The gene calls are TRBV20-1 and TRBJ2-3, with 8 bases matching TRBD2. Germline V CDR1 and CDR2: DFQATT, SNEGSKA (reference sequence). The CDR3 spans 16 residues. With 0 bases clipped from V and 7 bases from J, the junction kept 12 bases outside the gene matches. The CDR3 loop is CSARDPGGPRVNTQYF. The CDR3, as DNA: TGCAGTGCTAGAGACCCGGGAGGGCCTAGAGTGAATACGCAGTATTTT.

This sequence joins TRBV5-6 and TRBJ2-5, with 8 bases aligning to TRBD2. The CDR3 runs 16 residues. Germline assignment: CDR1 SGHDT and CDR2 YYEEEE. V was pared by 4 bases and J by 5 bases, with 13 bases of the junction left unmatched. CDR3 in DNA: TGTGCCAGCAGCGACCCCTACGCGGGAGGACTGGAGACCCAGTACTTC. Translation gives CASSDPYAGGLETQYF.

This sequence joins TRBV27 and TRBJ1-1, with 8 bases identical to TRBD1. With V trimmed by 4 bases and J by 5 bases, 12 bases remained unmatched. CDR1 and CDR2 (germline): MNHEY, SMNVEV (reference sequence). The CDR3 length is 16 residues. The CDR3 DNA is TGTGCCAGCAGTTCTCTGAGGGCAGGGGGCTGGACTGAAGCTTTCTTT. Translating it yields CASSSLRAGGWTEAFF.

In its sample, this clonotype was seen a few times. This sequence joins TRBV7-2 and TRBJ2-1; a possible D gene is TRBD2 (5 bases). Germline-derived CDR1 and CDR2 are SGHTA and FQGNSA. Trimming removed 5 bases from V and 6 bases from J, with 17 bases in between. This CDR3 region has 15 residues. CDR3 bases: TGTGCCAGCAGCCTGATAGCGCCGAAGGTCAATGAGCAGTTCTTC. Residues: CASSLIAPKVNEQFF. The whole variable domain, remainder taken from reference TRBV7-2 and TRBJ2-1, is GAGVSQSPSNKVTEKGKDVELRCDPISGHTALYWYRQSLGQGLEFLIYFQGNSAPDKSGLPSDRFSAERTGGSVSTLTIQRTQQEDSAVYLCASSLIAPKVNEQFFGPGTRLTVL.

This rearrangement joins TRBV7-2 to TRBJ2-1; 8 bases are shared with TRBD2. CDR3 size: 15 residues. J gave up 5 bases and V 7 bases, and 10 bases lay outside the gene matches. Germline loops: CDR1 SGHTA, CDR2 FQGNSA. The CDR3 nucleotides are TGTGCCAGCACCCCGCGGGGGGTGCCTAACAATGAGCAGTTCTTC. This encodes CASTPRGVPNNEQFF.

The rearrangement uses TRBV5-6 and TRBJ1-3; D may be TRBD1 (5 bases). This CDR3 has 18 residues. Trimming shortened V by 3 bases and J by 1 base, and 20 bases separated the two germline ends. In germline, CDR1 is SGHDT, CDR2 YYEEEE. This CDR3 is CASSSPYLARGSGNTIYF. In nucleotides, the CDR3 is TGTGCCAGCAGCTCCCCTTACCTCGCCCGGGGGTCTGGAAACACCATATATTTT.

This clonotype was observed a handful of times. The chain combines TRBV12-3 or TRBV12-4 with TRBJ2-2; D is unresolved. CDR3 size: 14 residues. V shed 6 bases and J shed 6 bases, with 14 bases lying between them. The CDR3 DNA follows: TGTGCCAGCAGGAGAGCAGGTTCCCCCGGGGAGCTGTTTTTT. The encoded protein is CASRRAGSPGELFF.

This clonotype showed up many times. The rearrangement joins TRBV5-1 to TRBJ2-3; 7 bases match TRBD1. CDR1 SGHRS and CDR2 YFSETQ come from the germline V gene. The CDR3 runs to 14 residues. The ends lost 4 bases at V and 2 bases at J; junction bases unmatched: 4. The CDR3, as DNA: TGCGCCAGCAGCAAAGGGACAGTCACAGATACGCAGTATTTT. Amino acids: CASSKGTVTDTQYF.

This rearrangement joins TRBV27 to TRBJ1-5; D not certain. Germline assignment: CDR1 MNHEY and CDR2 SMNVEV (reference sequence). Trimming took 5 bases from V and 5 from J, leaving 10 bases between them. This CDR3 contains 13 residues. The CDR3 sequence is CASSPRRDQPQHF. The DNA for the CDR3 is TGTGCCAGCAGTCCCCGACGGGATCAGCCCCAGCATTTT.

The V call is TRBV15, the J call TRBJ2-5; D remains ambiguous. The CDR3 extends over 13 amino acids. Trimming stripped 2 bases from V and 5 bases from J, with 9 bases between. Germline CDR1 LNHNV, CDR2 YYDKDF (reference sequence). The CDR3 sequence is CATSRPTTETQYF. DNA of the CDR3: TGTGCCACCAGCAGACCCACCACGGAGACCCAGTACTTC.

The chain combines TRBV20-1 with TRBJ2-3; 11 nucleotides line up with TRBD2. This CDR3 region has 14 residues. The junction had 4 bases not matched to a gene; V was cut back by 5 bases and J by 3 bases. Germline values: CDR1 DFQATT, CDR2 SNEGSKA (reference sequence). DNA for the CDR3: TGCAGTGCTCCGGGACTAGCGGTGACAGATACGCAGTATTTT. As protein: CSAPGLAVTDTQYF.

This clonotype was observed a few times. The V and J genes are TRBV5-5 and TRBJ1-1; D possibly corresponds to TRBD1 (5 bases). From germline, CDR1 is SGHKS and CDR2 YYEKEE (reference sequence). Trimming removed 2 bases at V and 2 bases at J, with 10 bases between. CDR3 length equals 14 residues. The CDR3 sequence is CASSFGRGNTEAFF. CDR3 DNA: TGTGCCAGCAGCTTCGGGAGGGGAAACACTGAAGCTTTCTTT.

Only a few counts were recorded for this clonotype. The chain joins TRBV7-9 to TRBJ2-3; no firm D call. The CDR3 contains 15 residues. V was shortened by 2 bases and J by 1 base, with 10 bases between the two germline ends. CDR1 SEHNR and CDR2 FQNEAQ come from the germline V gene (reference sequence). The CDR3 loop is CASSLRVHGTDTQYF. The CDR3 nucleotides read TGTGCCAGCAGCTTAAGGGTCCACGGCACAGATACGCAGTATTTT.